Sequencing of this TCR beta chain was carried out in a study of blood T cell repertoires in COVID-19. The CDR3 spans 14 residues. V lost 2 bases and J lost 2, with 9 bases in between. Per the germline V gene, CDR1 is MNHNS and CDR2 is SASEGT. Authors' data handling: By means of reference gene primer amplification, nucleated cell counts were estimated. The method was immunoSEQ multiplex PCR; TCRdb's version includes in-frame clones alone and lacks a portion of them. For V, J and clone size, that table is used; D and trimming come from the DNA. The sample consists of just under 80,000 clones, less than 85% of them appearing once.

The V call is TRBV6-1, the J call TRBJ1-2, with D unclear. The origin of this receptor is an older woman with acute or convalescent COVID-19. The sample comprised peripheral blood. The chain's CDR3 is CASSELPLNYGYTF. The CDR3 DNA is TGTGCCAGCAGTGAACTGCCACTAAACTATGGCTACACCTTC.